This T cell receptor (beta chain) came from a study of shared clonotypes between healthy human individuals. Study overall: Used for every donor were three CD4 naive, three CD4 memory, two CD8 naive and one CD8 memory plate.

Clones were sequenced by immunoSEQ multiplex PCR, and TCRdb holds only the in-frame ones, with some missing. The data hold hundreds of thousands of clones, with roughly 95% observed a single time. The germline V gene encodes CDR1 SGHRS and CDR2 YFSETQ. The V end lost 5 bases, the J end lost 2 bases, and 11 bases lay between the germline ends. The length of the CDR3 is 13 residues. Naivety among CD8 cells was defined by CD45RO negativity and positive CCR7 selection, thereby excluding terminally differentiated effector memory CD45RA+ cells. The sequencing sample was made of naive CD8+ T cells sorted from blood. The TCR originated in a woman in her 30s in good health. The chain uses TRBV5-1 and TRBJ2-7; D uncertain. The CDR3 sequence is CASRTDPAYEQYF. CDR3 bases: TGCGCCAGCAGAACCGACCCGGCCTACGAGCAGTACTTC.